The T cell receptor (beta chain) described here comes from a study of T cell responses to AZD1222 COVID-19 vaccine. Study-wide findings and caveats: Without day 14 samples, only post-peak T cell repertoires were studied. Dominant CD4 TCR responses targeted spike regions 160-218 and 743-854. Females made up more of the donors, who were largely white British, and clonal diversity may have come out too low.

Comment on this clone: Its antigen is still unknown.

Sequenced by immunoSEQ multiplex PCR; TCRdb stores in-frame clones only, minus some. The table shows under 150,000 clones, with about 91% occurring only once. Per the germline V gene, CDR1 is SNHLY and CDR2 is FYNNEI. V was cut by 4 bases and J by 5 bases, with 12 bases left in between. This CDR3 is 14 amino acids long. The sequence was obtained from an adult who received the AZD1222 COVID-19 vaccine. V is TRBV2 and J is TRBJ1-5; a weak D match, TRBD1 (6 bases). This sample comprised peripheral blood, obtained 28 days after the second AZD1222 dose. The CDR3 reads CASSGNRADQPQHF. CDR3 sequence (DNA): TGTGCCAGCAGTGGTAACAGGGCGGATCAGCCCCAGCATTTT.